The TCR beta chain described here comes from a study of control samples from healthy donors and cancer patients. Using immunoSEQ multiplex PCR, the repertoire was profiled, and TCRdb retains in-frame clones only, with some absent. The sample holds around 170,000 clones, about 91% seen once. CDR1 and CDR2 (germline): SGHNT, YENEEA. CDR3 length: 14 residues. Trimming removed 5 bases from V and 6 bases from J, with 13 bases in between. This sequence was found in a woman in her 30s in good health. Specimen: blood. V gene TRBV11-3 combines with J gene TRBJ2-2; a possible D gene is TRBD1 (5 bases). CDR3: CASSQGVDPGELFF. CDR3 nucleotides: TGTGCCAGCAGCCAGGGTGTGGACCCCGGGGAGCTGTTTTTT.